This TCR beta chain was retrieved from a study of cytomegalovirus exposure and HLA in healthy donors. This CDR3 has 15 amino acids. V lost 4 bases and J lost 5, with 17 bases in between. Per the germline V gene, CDR1 is KGHSH and CDR2 is LQKENI. Produced via immunoSEQ multiplex PCR; TCRdb's table is partial and in-frame only. The sample shows some 330,000 clones, 86% of them seen only once. This TCR derives from a woman under 30 in good health and CMV-seronegative. The chain joins TRBV18 to TRBJ1-2; D is ambiguous. Sequenced material: PBMCs. The CDR3 DNA reads TGTGCCAGCTCACTACCCGGGAGCATCCTATATGGCTACACCTTC. Its protein product is CASSLPGSILYGYTF.